This TCR beta chain was retrieved from a study of Graves' ophthalmopathy and Graves' hyperthyroidism. Whole-study findings and limits: Blood contained most expanded thyroid clonotypes exceeding 0.001 frequency. Ophthalmopathy cases were distinguished from stable hyperthyroidism by a 13-signature model, reaching around 90% sensitivity and around 77% specificity.

This CDR3 contains 12 residues. With V trimmed by 7 bases and J by 1 base, 0 bases remained unmatched. The germline V gene has CDR1 SNHLY and CDR2 FYNNEI. Excluded were patients with other autoimmune diseases, uncontrolled infections, pregnancy or lactation. Concerning this clonotype: Its antigen is still unknown.

RNA served as the template for amplifying TCR beta CDR3 regions. HTBI primers served in a first-round RT-PCR, which a second-round multiplex PCR followed. TCRdb redid the calling of the multiplex PCR reads with MiXCR, one entry per CDR3 protein. This sample yields about 660,000 distinct CDR3 sequences, of which approximately 39% are seen a single time; about 3.3% belongs to the top ten. This receptor was identified in an adult man with Graves' ophthalmopathy. This chain joins TRBV2 and TRBJ2-5; 7 nucleotides align to TRBD2. Material: peripheral blood. The CDR3 DNA sequence: TGTGCCAGCAAGCGGGGCCAAGAGACCCAGTACTTC. It encodes CASKRGQETQYF. Based on the CDR3 plus reference TRBV2 and TRBJ2-5, the full variable domain is EPEVTQTPSHQVTQMGQEVILRCVPISNHLYFYWYRQILGQKVEFLVSFYNNEISEKSEIFDDQFSVERPDGSNFTLKIRSTKLEDSAMYFCASKRGQETQYFGPGTRLLVL.